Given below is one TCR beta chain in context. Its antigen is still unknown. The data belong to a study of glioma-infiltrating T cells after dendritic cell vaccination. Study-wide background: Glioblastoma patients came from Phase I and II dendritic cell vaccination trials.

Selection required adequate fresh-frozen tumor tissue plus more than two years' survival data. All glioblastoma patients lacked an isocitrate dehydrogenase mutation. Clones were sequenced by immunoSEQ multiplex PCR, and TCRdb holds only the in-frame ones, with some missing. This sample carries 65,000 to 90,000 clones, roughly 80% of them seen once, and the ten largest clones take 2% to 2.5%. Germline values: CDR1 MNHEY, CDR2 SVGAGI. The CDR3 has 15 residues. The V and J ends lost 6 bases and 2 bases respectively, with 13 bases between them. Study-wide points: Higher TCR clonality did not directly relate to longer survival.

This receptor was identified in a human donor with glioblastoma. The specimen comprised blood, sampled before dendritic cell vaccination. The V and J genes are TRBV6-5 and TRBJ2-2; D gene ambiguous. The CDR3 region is CASSRTKINTGELFF. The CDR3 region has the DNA TGTGCCAGCAGCCGCACAAAGATCAACACCGGGGAGCTGTTTTTT.